Below are 17 T cell receptor beta chains sequenced from a single sample in a study of T cells in Graves' hyperthyroidism and ophthalmopathy. TCR beta CDR3 regions were amplified from RNA transcripts. First-round RT-PCR with HTBI primers amplified the TCR CDR3 region. Each CDR3 protein is one row after TCRdb ran MiXCR on the multiplex PCR reads. In the table there are 300,000 to 450,000 distinct CDR3 sequences, about 13% of which are singletons. Sequencing was done on a sample of blood. The origin of the receptors is a woman younger than 35 with Graves' hyperthyroidism.

This chain links TRBV4-1 with TRBJ1-1; D is perhaps TRBD1 (6 bases). From germline, CDR1 is MGHRA and CDR2 YSYEKL. CDR3 length: 13 residues. The V end lost 4 bases, the J end lost 4 bases, and 10 bases lay between the germline ends. In DNA form, the CDR3 reads TGCGCCAGCAGCCGTCCAGGGGCCACTGAAGCTTTCTTT. This codes for CASSRPGATEAFF.

This clonotype has a count of ten or more. The chain carries TRBV7-9 and TRBJ1-6, with 9 bases matching TRBD1. The CDR3 runs to 14 residues. Germline V CDR1 and CDR2: SEHNR, FQNEAQ (reference sequence). V dropped 5 bases and J dropped 8; count of bases not matched to a gene: 4. CDR3 nucleotides: TGTGCCAGCAGCCCCGGGACAGGGTATTCACCCCTCCACTTT. Protein sequence: CASSPGTGYSPLHF.

This clonotype was seen repeatedly, ten times or more. The V gene is TRBV13, the J gene TRBJ1-2, with D unresolved. Trimming removed 8 bases from V and 5 bases from J, with 15 bases in between. This CDR3 is built from 13 residues. CDR1 and CDR2 (germline): PRHDT, FYEKMQ (reference sequence). The DNA for the CDR3 is TGTGCCAGCTCGGAACTTTACGGGTATGGCTACACCTTC. Translated, it gives CASSELYGYGYTF.

This clonotype came up a few times. The rearrangement links TRBV10-3 to TRBJ1-2, with D hard to call. Germline CDR1 ENHRY, CDR2 SYGVKD. The germline V and J ends were trimmed by 8 bases and 2 bases, with 15 bases remaining between them. The CDR3 is made up of 14 amino acids. The CDR3 loop is CAISRRDSNYGYTF. As DNA, the CDR3 is TGTGCCATCTCAAGGAGGGATTCCAACTATGGCTACACCTTC.

This clonotype was counted many times. This chain connects TRBV20-1 to TRBJ1-2; no clear D gene. The CDR3 consists of 12 residues. Germline loops: CDR1 DFQATT, CDR2 SNEGSKA (reference sequence). V dropped 5 bases and J dropped 4 bases, with 11 bases sitting between them. This chain's CDR3 is CSAPDGSYGYTF. As DNA, the CDR3 is TGCAGTGCTCCGGACGGATCCTATGGCTACACCTTC.

This clonotype occurred many times. The chain carries TRBV28 and TRBJ1-2; 7 nucleotides align to TRBD1. The CDR3 has 12 residues. Germline V CDR1 and CDR2: MDHEN, SYDVKM. J lost 7 bases, V lost 3 bases, and 2 bases had no gene match. The CDR3 nucleotides read TGTGCCAGCAGTTTGGGACAGACTGGCTACACCTTC. It specifies CASSLGQTGYTF.

V is TRBV5-1 and J is TRBJ2-3, with 8 positions matching TRBD2. The germline V gene encodes CDR1 SGHRS and CDR2 YFSETQ. The CDR3 loop spans 16 amino acids. V was clipped by 2 bases and J by 3 bases; unmatched bases: 8. CDR3 protein: CASSFGSREGTDTQYF. CDR3 sequence (DNA): TGCGCCAGCAGCTTTGGGTCCCGGGAGGGGACAGATACGCAGTATTTT. The full variable domain, its missing parts supplied by reference TRBV5-1 and TRBJ2-3, is KAGVTQTPRYLIKTRGQQVTLSCSPISGHRSVSWYQQTPGQGLQFLFEYFSETQRNKGNFPGRFSGRQFSNSRSEMNVSTLELGDSALYLCASSFGSREGTDTQYFGPGTRLTVL.

This clonotype was seen ten or more times. The gene calls are TRBV28 and TRBJ1-5; weak D call: TRBD1 (5 bases). The CDR3 loop spans 13 amino acids. With 5 bases removed from V and 5 bases from J, the gap between germline ends came to 10 bases. The V gene's germline CDR1 is MDHEN and CDR2 SYDVKM. As DNA, the CDR3 is TGTGCCAGCAGTCCTCGGGGGGATCAGCCCCAGCATTTT. Translated: CASSPRGDQPQHF.

This clonotype was counted many times. The V gene is TRBV12-3 or TRBV12-4, the J gene TRBJ1-1; tentative D call: TRBD1 (5 bases). The CDR3 extends over 10 amino acids. V lost 8 bases to trimming and J lost 8 bases, with 9 bases between them. The CDR3 reads CASGGVEAFF. CDR3 DNA: TGTGCCAGCGGAGGGGTGGAAGCTTTCTTT.

This clonotype was counted many times. The chain has TRBV12-5 and TRBJ1-1; 7 positions match TRBD1. The V gene's germline CDR1 is LGHNT and CDR2 FRNRAP. J was trimmed by 10 bases and V by 2 bases; bases with no gene match: 7. The CDR3 extends over 13 amino acids. CDR3 amino acids: CASGLTGTVGAFF. CDR3 in DNA: TGTGCTAGTGGTTTGACCGGGACAGTCGGAGCTTTCTTT. Filled out from reference TRBV12-5 and TRBJ1-1, the complete variable domain reads DARVTQTPRHKVTEMGQEVTMRCQPILGHNTVFWYRQTMMQGLELLAYFRNRAPLDDSGMPKDRFSAEMPDATLATLKIQPSEPRDSAVYFCASGLTGTVGAFFGQGTRLTVV.

Note on this clonotype: At one end, the junction sequence differs from germline, possibly due to a read error. The V and J genes are TRBV3-1 and TRBJ1-2; D is unresolved. CDR3 length equals 13 residues. The germline gives CDR1 LGHDT, CDR2 YNNKEL (reference sequence). CDR3 protein: CASSPRQSYGYAF. In nucleotides, the CDR3 is TGTGCCAGCAGCCCGCGACAAAGCTATGGCTACGCCTTC.

This clonotype was detected many times. The chain carries TRBV28 and TRBJ2-7; TRBD1 matches at 7 bases. Unmatched junction bases numbered 6, after V lost 4 bases and J lost 3 bases. The CDR3 is 14 amino acids. Germline CDR1 reads MDHEN; CDR2 reads SYDVKM. CDR3 sequence reads: CASSSPGGNYEQYF. The DNA of the CDR3 is TGTGCCAGCAGTTCCCCAGGGGGAAACTACGAGCAGTACTTC.

There are many counts of this clonotype. This sequence joins TRBV29-1 and TRBJ2-7; 8 positions agree with TRBD1. V lost 4 bases and J lost 3; bases outside the gene matches: 8. The CDR3 is 14 amino acids. Germline V gene data show CDR1 as SQVTM and CDR2 as ANQGSEA. The CDR3 DNA is TGCAGCGTTGTAGGGGGACAGGCGGGCTACGAGCAGTACTTC. Translated, it gives CSVVGGQAGYEQYF.

The rearrangement joins TRBV5-6 to TRBJ1-6; D is unresolved. There are 14 residues in the CDR3. Trimming took off 4 bases at V and 9 bases at J, with 14 bases between the two ends. Germline V CDR1 and CDR2: SGHDT, YYEEEE. The CDR3 coding sequence is TGTGCCAGCAGCGAAAGGGTTTTCCCTTCACCCCTCCACTTT. Protein: CASSERVFPSPLHF.

The table lists this clonotype with many counts. The rearrangement joins TRBV15 to TRBJ1-6; D gene uncertain. Trimming took 8 bases from V and 10 from J, leaving 18 bases between them. CDR3 length equals 14 residues. Germline CDR1 LNHNV, CDR2 YYDKDF (reference sequence). The CDR3 sequence is CATGVQQRKSPLHF. The DNA of the CDR3 is TGTGCCACCGGTGTGCAACAGAGAAAATCACCCCTCCACTTT.

Worth noting for this clonotype: This CDR3 is missing its conserved last phenylalanine or tryptophan, likely due to a read error. The rearrangement links TRBV7-3 to TRBJ1-6; D is possibly TRBD1 (6 bases). The germline V gene has CDR1 SGHTA and CDR2 FQGTGA. The CDR3 is made up of 14 amino acids. With 5 bases removed from V and 9 bases from J, the gap between germline ends came to 14 bases. CDR3 protein: CASSSQQGASPLHL. The CDR3 coding sequence is TGTGCCAGCAGCAGCCAACAGGGAGCTTCACCCCTCCACCTT.

This clonotype was picked up many times. J is TRBJ1-1 and V is TRBV3-1; no definite D call. The CDR3 has 18 residues. The germline gives CDR1 LGHDT, CDR2 YNNKEL (reference sequence). Trimming cost V 1 base and J 0 bases, with 18 bases left between them. The CDR3 here is CASSQGRGTARMNTEAFF. For the CDR3, the DNA is TGTGCCAGCAGCCAAGGTCGGGGAACAGCTAGAATGAACACTGAAGCTTTCTTT.